This T cell receptor beta chain appears in the sequencing data of a study of shared clonotypes between healthy human individuals (dated by TCRdb to 2018 to 2020). Context from the whole study: Three men and a couple of women, aged 18 to 49 years, made up the cohort. For each donor, CD4 naive and CD4 memory were each given three plates, CD8 naive was given two plates, and CD8 memory was given one plate. To estimate repertoire size and how much clonotypes are shared between individuals, the study performed deep sequencing of blood TCR repertoires from five healthy adults. Leukapheresis yielded between about 0.85 and 9.5 billion PBMCs per donor. Libraries were prepared and TCR repertoires were sequenced by different laboratories using diverse techniques, in order to increase sequencing depth and limit assay-specific biases. Points the paper makes about the study in general: Based on pairwise subsampling, the degree of clonotype sharing among donors was expected to be affected by sequencing depth. About 5% of naive CD4, 3.5% of naive CD8, 2.3% of memory CD4, and around 0.42% of memory CD8 clonotypes were shared across four donors. Naive subsets generally had larger estimated clonotype richness than memory subsets did. Only blood was sampled, and tissue TCR repertoires likely differ from those in blood. Compared with non-shared clonotypes, clonotypes shared by all four sorted-subset donors had higher generation probabilities. The genetic and exposure-history diversity represented was limited by the small number of donors. Rarefaction of sorted-subset datasets indicated incomplete sequencing despite the large sequencing depth.

Using the deep immunoSEQ assay, multiplex PCR amplified TCR CDR3 regions from genomic DNA. Extracted genomic DNA from each cell subset was distributed evenly across all wells of several immunoSEQ 96-well plates, and each plate was treated as a replicate. For sorted subsets, each replicate PCR was loaded with about 0.2 ug genomic DNA, equivalent to 25,000 to 35,000 T cell genomes. Purified libraries were quantified with a Qubit 3.0 fluorometer, sized on a Bioanalyzer 2100, and re-quantified with the KAPA Library Quantification kit. Every immunoSEQ 96-well plate was sequenced on a separate single-read 150-cycle Illumina NextSeq 550 flow cell. As for how the authors treated the data: Because only junctional sequences without quality scores were contained in the immunoSEQ output, filtering matching that applied to full-length reads could not be performed. Sequences were annotated with PyIR, a Python wrapper for IgBLAST v1.9, using IMGT germline references to assign V/J genes and CDR3. Reads with weak V/J assignments (E-value above 1e-6), missing CDR3, stop codons, out-of-frame junctions, or ambiguous translated residues were removed. V3J clonotypes were defined as sequences sharing an identical inferred V gene, J gene, and CDR3 amino acid sequence. Percentage overlap between repertoires was computed as shared unique clonotypes divided by the size of the smaller repertoire. Repertoire richness was assessed with RTK rarefaction, the Chao1 estimator, and Recon v2.1 estimates of unobserved clonotypes. OLGA was used to compute generation probabilities for all TCRbeta clonotypes that the gDNA method yielded from four donors. TCRdb carries this immuneACCESS record with in-frame sequences only. Its versions omit some clonotypes, under half of them owing to an unresolved V gene in the studies checked, with the rest unexplained. The D gene and trimming were derived from the DNA, and the V and J assignments and clone size from that table. The sample table shows roughly 2.1 million clones, and just over 90% are seen once. The ten largest make up roughly 1.7% of the sample.

A single count supports this clone. What antigen it recognizes has not been identified. No much larger clone exists at a distance of one base, and base qualities are not known. CD8 naive samples consisted of CD45RO-negative cells that were positively selected for CCR7, yielding a CD45RA+CCR7+ population without TemRA cells. The donors were healthy, HIV-negative adults who had no recently reported acute infections or vaccinations. Only Caucasian adults living in Nashville, Tennessee, USA were represented among the donors. Blood was obtained by leukapheresis, after which PBMCs were separated by Ficoll-Histopaque density gradient centrifugation and cryopreserved in liquid nitrogen vapor phase. Analytical flow cytometry was used to check the purity and quantity of each magnetically sorted T cell population. Each sorted fraction had its genomic DNA isolated and then quantified by UV absorbance on a Nanodrop 2000c.

V loses 2 bases of germline sequence and J loses 4 bases, and the interval between the two ends is 10 bases. The CDR3 sequence holds 15 residues, the cysteine and phenylalanine included. Only the CDR3 DNA stays, 45 bases, in frame from base 1. The germline V gene encodes CDR1 SGDLS and CDR2 YYNGEE. The rearrangement joined TRBV9 to TRBJ2-6, with the identity of the D gene unclear. The TCR was taken from a man aged 18 to 30 in good health. Some clones in this sample may be carry-over from other donors' samples. What was sequenced was naive CD8+ T cells from PBMCs. The cell subset or site label here, explained by the study, means: CD45RA+CCR7+. The CDR3: CASSVLGTGANVLTF. The nucleotide sequence is TGTGCCAGCAGCGTTCTGGGAACCGGGGCCAACGTCCTGACTTTC. Full variable domain (CDR3 extended with the reference TRBV9 and TRBJ2-6 proteins): DSGVTQTPKHLITATGQRVTLRCSPRSGDLSVYWYQQSLDQGLQFLIQYYNGEERAKGNILERFSAQQFPDLHSELNLSSLELGDSALYFCASSVLGTGANVLTFGAGSRLTVL.